Below are 15 T cell receptor beta chains sequenced from a single sample in a study of T cell therapy after organ transplantation. Here immunoSEQ multiplex PCR was the method, and the copy in TCRdb shows in-frame clones only, minus some. The sample includes 15,000 to 20,000 clones, roughly four fifths of them seen just once. Their antigens remain unidentified. This sample's time point: 4-8 weeks after completion of therapy. The sample here was CD8+ T cells from blood, taken after autologous CMV-specific T cell therapy. The receptors shown here come from a human patient who had received a solid organ transplant and had CMV disease. Some T cells may be the graft donor's.

This clone was seen a few times. The sample holds other DNA sequences that translate to the same CDR3. The chain has TRBV6-1 and TRBJ1-1; D unresolved. The germline V gene encodes CDR1 MNHNS and CDR2 SASEGT. The V end lost 1 base, the J end lost 1 base, and 7 bases lay between the germline ends. The length of the CDR3 is 14 residues. The CDR3 loop is CASSEGLENTEAFF. DNA of the CDR3: TGTGCCAGCAGTGAAGGCCTGGAGAACACTGAAGCTTTCTTT.

The CDR3 sequence: CASSWAVDTHLGYTF. For the CDR3, the DNA is TGTGCCAGCAGTTGGGCCGTGGACACGCATTTAGGCTACACCTTC. This chain connects TRBV6-5 to TRBJ1-2; D may be TRBD1 (5 bases). Germline lookup yields CDR1 MNHEY and CDR2 SVGAGI. V gave up 4 bases and J gave up 8 bases, with 20 bases separating them. The CDR3 spans 15 residues.

This clone is medium-sized within its sample. The chain combines TRBV2 with TRBJ1-3, with no clear D. This CDR3 has 15 residues. Trimming cost V 1 base and J 0 bases, with 7 bases left between them. Germline-derived CDR1 and CDR2 are SNHLY and FYNNEI. The CDR3 DNA sequence: TGTGCCAGCAGTGAAGGTTACAACTCTGGAAACACCATATATTTT. Translated, it gives CASSEGYNSGNTIYF.

This clone has a single count. The rearrangement uses TRBV10-3 and TRBJ2-7, with D perhaps matching TRBD1 (6 bases). The CDR3 length is 16 residues. V was cut by 3 bases and J by 0 bases, with 15 bases left in between. Germline V gives CDR1 ENHRY, CDR2 SYGVKD. The CDR3 spells CAISDSTGTFSYEQYF. The CDR3 DNA follows: TGTGCCATCAGTGACTCAACCGGGACATTCTCCTACGAGCAGTACTTC.

This clone came up once. V gene TRBV4-3 combines with J gene TRBJ2-2, with 7 nucleotides matching TRBD1. The CDR3 totals 16 residues. V dropped 4 bases and J dropped 6; count of bases not matched to a gene: 11. Germline CDR1 is LGHNA and CDR2 is YSLEER. CDR3: CASSRPEGAAAGELFF. CDR3 sequence (DNA): TGCGCCAGCAGCCGACCAGAGGGGGCGGCGGCCGGGGAGCTGTTTTTT.

The CDR3 reads CASSEPNDGYF. CDR3 nucleotide sequence: TGTGCCAGCAGTGAACCGAATGACGGGTACTTC. V usage is TRBV6-4 and J usage is TRBJ2-7; D ambiguous. The ends were cut back, 3 bases at V and 12 bases at J, with 12 bases in the middle. The CDR3 is made up of 11 amino acids. Germline V lookup: CDR1 MRHNA, CDR2 SNTAGT.

V is TRBV6-1 and J is TRBJ2-2; D unclear. Germline V gives CDR1 MNHNS, CDR2 SASEGT. V lost 3 bases and J lost 0, with 11 bases in between. The CDR3 covers 16 residues. CDR3 amino acids: CASSDDPIPNTGELFF. The CDR3 nucleotides read TGTGCCAGCAGTGACGACCCCATCCCGAACACCGGGGAGCTGTTTTTT.

The CDR3: CASSQTGSNYGYTF. Here the CDR3 DNA reads TGCGCCAGCAGCCAGACAGGGTCTAACTATGGCTACACCTTC. V usage is TRBV4-3 and J usage is TRBJ1-2; TRBD1 aligns across 7 bases. The junction had 1 base not matched to a gene; V was cut back by 3 bases and J by 0 bases. The CDR3 extends over 14 amino acids. CDR1 and CDR2 (germline): LGHNA, YSLEER.

The chain carries TRBV5-1 and TRBJ2-3, with a possible D match to TRBD1 (6 bases). The CDR3 extends over 14 amino acids. The V and J ends lost 0 bases and 3 bases respectively, with 8 bases between them. In germline, CDR1 is SGHRS, CDR2 YFSETQ. CDR3 sequence reads: CASSLGTGTDTQYF. CDR3 nucleotide sequence: TGCGCCAGCAGCTTGGGAACAGGGACAGATACGCAGTATTTT.

This clone was detected only once. The genes are TRBV7-6 and TRBJ2-7, with TRBD2 identical over 10 bases. Germline loops: CDR1 SGHVS, CDR2 FNYEAQ. The CDR3 contains 14 residues. V lost 4 bases, J lost 6 bases, and 6 bases stayed unmatched. As DNA, the CDR3 is TGTGCCAGCAGCTCCAGGGCTAGCGGGAGCGAGCAGTACTTC. It yields the protein CASSSRASGSEQYF.

The V gene is TRBV6-5, the J gene TRBJ2-5; TRBD2 matches 9 bases. The CDR3 is 15 amino acids. Germline CDR1 and CDR2: MNHEY and SVGAGI. Germline trimming cut 6 bases from V and 5 bases from J; bases unmatched to any gene: 10. CDR3 loop: CASSPGLASHETQYF. In nucleotides, the CDR3 is TGTGCCAGCAGCCCCGGACTAGCGAGTCACGAGACCCAGTACTTC.

V is TRBV4-2 and J is TRBJ1-1; 7 bases align to TRBD1. This CDR3 is 14 amino acids long. Germline lookup yields CDR1 LGHNA and CDR2 YNFKEQ. The V gene end was trimmed by 1 base and the J gene end by 1 base; junction bases not matched to a gene: 0. DNA of the CDR3: TGTGCCAGCAGCCAAGGACAGGGGAACACTGAAGCTTTCTTT. This encodes CASSQGQGNTEAFF.

This clone occurred a few times. The chain carries TRBV27 and TRBJ1-5, with D unclear. V lost 6 bases to trimming and J lost 7 bases, with 13 bases between them. CDR1 and CDR2 from the germline V gene are MNHEY and SMNVEV (reference sequence). The CDR3 length is 13 residues. The CDR3 region is CASSDGGAQPQHF. The CDR3 nucleotides read TGTGCCAGCAGCGATGGTGGAGCCCAGCCCCAGCATTTT.

This clone was counted only a few times. The V gene is TRBV6-5, the J gene TRBJ1-2; D is undetermined. CDR1 and CDR2 from the germline V gene are MNHEY and SVGAGI. V lost 5 bases, J lost 4 bases, and 11 bases lay in between. The CDR3 extends over 13 amino acids. The CDR3 region has the DNA TGTGCCAGCAGTCCCACCGAAGGCTATGGCTACACCTTC. It specifies CASSPTEGYGYTF.

This clone came up a few times. V is TRBV5-4 and J is TRBJ2-7; D remains ambiguous. Germline-derived CDR1 and CDR2 are SGHNT and YYREEE (reference sequence). Trimming shortened V by 2 bases and J by 3 bases, and 12 bases separated the two germline ends. The CDR3 is made up of 14 amino acids. The CDR3 region is CASSFGVQGYEQYF. CDR3 sequence (DNA): TGTGCCAGCAGCTTTGGCGTTCAAGGCTACGAGCAGTACTTC.